This T cell receptor beta chain was recorded in a study of blood T cells in healthy people across ages (dated by TCRdb to between 2015 and 2016). Background for the entire study: In model experiments, template switching captured roughly one uniquely barcoded TCR beta cDNA molecule for every two T cells. Age-related changes in TCR beta repertoire diversity were measured in the study by deep sequencing normalized with unique cDNA molecular identifiers. Four age groups were formed from the donors: young (average around 15 years), middle-aged (more than 35), aged (approximately 60) and long-lived (more than 75). Donors of different ages were randomly distributed across sequencing lanes to avoid experimental bias. Using the same blood draw, the study looked at two additional independent replicas of 1 million unique cDNA reads for two donors, one aged 18 to 30 and the other aged 80 or older. Here is what the overall study found, with its caveats: Donor CMV infection status was unknown, potentially confounding age-related changes in expanded clonotypes. A strong correlation was found between observed TCR beta diversity and the percentage of naive T cells measured by flow cytometry. Total diversity estimates from one million sequenced T cells were considered lower bounds and underestimates. The long-lived group showed more naive CD4+ T cells, fewer expanded clones and increased TCR diversity than the aged group, suggesting age selection. As age increased, observed TCR beta diversity per million T cells dropped in a roughly linear way, and a significant reduction was already evident by age 40. Because profiling used bulk unsorted PBMCs, naive and antigen-experienced compartments could not be compared conclusively.

Library creation used 5' RACE. A second PCR of roughly 7 to 11 cycles was performed with a sample-barcoded 5' primer and a J-beta primer mix. A template-switch 5' adaptor carrying 12 random nucleotides introduced a unique molecular identifier onto each TCR beta cDNA molecule. Each sample yielded at least 3 million CDR3-containing paired-end reads. The Mint cDNA synthesis kit, primed by a TRBC-specific oligonucleotide, was used to synthesize first-strand cDNA from all RNA. Following uracil-DNA glycosylase treatment, all cDNA underwent a first 18-cycle PCR with the universal primers M1SS and BC2_uni_R. As for the authors' bioinformatics: For normalization, 1 million high-quality reads, each with a distinct molecular identifier, were randomly selected from each sample. Reads with shared molecular identifiers were discarded instead of being binned into consensus sequences. MiTCR, set to a Q25 quality threshold and the strictest error-elimination algorithm, was used for CDR3 identification, clonotype clustering and error correction. A nonparametric unseen species model with Euler transformation was used to estimate lower-bound total TCR beta diversity. TCRdb took the public reads, trimmed them with fastp at Q25, ran MiXCR for clone calling and kept in-frame beta chains. Merged by CDR3 protein, the rows form single entries marked with the most common genes and DNA. The V and J calls follow TCRdb's processing rather than the paper's. In all, the sample holds approximately 1,700,000 distinct CDR3 sequences, and approximately 39% of those were seen once. Together, the top ten hold roughly 23% of the sample.

Donors were a few dozen systemically healthy Caucasian individuals from Russia aged 6 to 90 years. Ten milliliters of peripheral blood were drawn from each donor into EDTA-treated Vacutainer tubes. PBMCs were isolated by Ficoll-Paque density-gradient centrifugation, with at least 6.5 million obtained per sample. Total RNA, at least 6 micrograms per sample, was extracted from PBMCs with Trizol reagent. Naive CD45RAhigh/CD27high T cell percentages were measured by flow cytometry on a PBMC aliquot from every donor. The germline V gene (reference sequence) specifies DFQATT as CDR1 and SNEGSKA as CDR2. Trimming accounts for 7 bases at V and 2 bases at J, while the number of junction bases matched to no gene is 10. CDR3 length: 14 amino acids, cysteine to phenylalanine. The kept DNA is CDR3 alone, 42 bases in frame from the first base. This clonotype was observed at least ten times. It has no known antigen specificity. There are no base qualities to consult, and no much larger clone falls within one base.

This chain joins TRBV20-1 to TRBJ2-7; 8 middle bases align to TRBD2. This receptor was taken from a human donor in good health. Sequencing was carried out using blood. CDR3 loop: CSGMLAGEAYEQYF. The nucleotides read TGCAGTGGTATGCTAGCGGGTGAAGCCTACGAGCAGTACTTC.